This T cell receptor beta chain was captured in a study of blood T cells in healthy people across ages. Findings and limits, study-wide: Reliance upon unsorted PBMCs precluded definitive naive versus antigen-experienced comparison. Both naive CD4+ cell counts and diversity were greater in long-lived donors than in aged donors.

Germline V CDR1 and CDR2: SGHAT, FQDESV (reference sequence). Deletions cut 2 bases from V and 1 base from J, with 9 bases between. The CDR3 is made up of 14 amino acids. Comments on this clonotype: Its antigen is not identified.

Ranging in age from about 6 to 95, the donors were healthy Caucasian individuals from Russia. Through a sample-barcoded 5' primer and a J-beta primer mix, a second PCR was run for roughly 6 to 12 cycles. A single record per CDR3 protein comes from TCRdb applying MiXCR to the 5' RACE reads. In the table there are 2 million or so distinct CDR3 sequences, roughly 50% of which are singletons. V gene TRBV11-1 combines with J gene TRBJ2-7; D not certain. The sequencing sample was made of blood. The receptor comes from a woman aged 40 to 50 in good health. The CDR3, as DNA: TGTGCCAGCAGCTTATCTACCAGTTCCTACGAGCAGTACTTC. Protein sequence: CASSLSTSSYEQYF.